These T cell receptor beta chains were read from a single sample in a study of T-cell memory formation after mild COVID-19. MiXCR, applied by TCRdb to the 5' RACE reads, yields one record per CDR3 protein. Of almost 550,000 distinct CDR3 sequences listed, 20% are singletons. Sequencing used PBMCs or a T cell subset sorted from them (not recorded which). The receptors come from an adult woman who had mild COVID-19 (a few samples of this study predate the infection). Cell type and time point are not known. Each CDR3 is given with its conserved first and last residue. The D gene is left open where the match is weak. A clone size is listed for some rows: how often the clone was seen (once, few, many), or a class if it is expanded.

j_call	d_call	v_call	clone_size	cdr3_nt	cdr3_aa
TRBJ2-1	-	TRBV7-8	few	TGTGCCAGCAGCTTAGAGGGGGGGGGCACGTATGAGCAGTTCTTC	CASSLEGGGTYEQFF
TRBJ2-7	TRBD2	TRBV12-3/TRBV12-4	-	TGTGCCAGCAGCCAAAGCGGGGGGCTCTCCTACGAGCAGTACTTC	CASSQSGGLSYEQYF
TRBJ2-2	-	TRBV20-1	few	TGCAGTGCACCACTCCGAGCAGGGTCCGGGGAGCTGTTTTTT	CSAPLRAGSGELFF
TRBJ1-1	-	TRBV18	few	TGTGCCAGCTCAGTTGGCAGGGATACGCCTGAAGCTTTCTTT	CASSVGRDTPEAFF
TRBJ2-2	TRBD1	TRBV19	few	TGTGCCAGTAGTATCCCGGGACAGGGCACCGGGGAGCTGTTTTTT	CASSIPGQGTGELFF
TRBJ2-2	TRBD1	TRBV24-1	-	TGTGCCACCAGACAGGGGGCCTACGGGGAGCTGATTTTT	CATRQGAYGELIF
TRBJ2-3	-	TRBV9	few	TGTGCCAGCAGCCAGGACAGTACAAACCTCCACAGATATACGCAGTATTTT	CASSQDSTNLHRYTQYF
TRBJ1-2	TRBD1	TRBV7-6	few	TGTGCCAGCAGCTTAGACCCAGGGACAGGGATTTTCTATGGCTACACCTTC	CASSLDPGTGIFYGYTF
TRBJ2-7	-	TRBV19	-	TGTGCCAGTAGTCATAGGATGTTCAGGGGCCGATCCTACGAGCAGTACTTC	CASSHRMFRGRSYEQYF
TRBJ2-3	-	TRBV24-1	-	TGTGCCACCAGTGATCATCAGGGTGACACGCAGTATTTT	CATSDHQGDTQYF
TRBJ2-1	-	TRBV10-3	-	TGTGCCATCTCGTTCAGGGGGGAGGCGGGGAATGAGCAGTTCTTC	CAISFRGEAGNEQFF
TRBJ2-7	TRBD2	TRBV12-3/TRBV12-4	many	TGTGCCAGCAGACTAGCGGGGGCCTACGAGCAGTACTTC	CASRLAGAYEQYF
TRBJ2-5	-	TRBV7-6	-	TGTGCCAGCAGCCCGTCATCGGTATGGGGCGGGGAGACCCAGTACTTC	CASSPSSVWGGETQYF
TRBJ2-3	-	TRBV29-1	-	TGCAGCGGGGACACTGGGGGCCCAGATACGCAGTATTTT	CSGDTGGPDTQYF
TRBJ1-5	-	TRBV10-2	few	TGCGCCAGCAGGGCAGGGGAAAATCAGCCCCAGCATTTT	CASRAGENQPQHF
TRBJ2-5	TRBD1	TRBV5-4	many	TGTGCCAGCAGCCTAGACAGGGGGCGTGAGACCCAGTACTTC	CASSLDRGRETQYF
TRBJ1-1	-	TRBV6-6	-	TGTGCCAGCAGTTACTCGAGGCCGAACACTGAAGCTTTCTTT	CASSYSRPNTEAFF
TRBJ2-7	TRBD2	TRBV3-1	few	TGTGCCAGCAGCCAAGATGCGGGAGCTTACGAGCAGTACTTC	CASSQDAGAYEQYF
TRBJ2-3	-	TRBV6-5	few	TGTGCCAGCGGGGACCATACGCAGTATTTT	CASGDHTQYF